The 25 T cell receptor beta chains reported below all come from one sample, sequenced in a study of blood T cell repertoires in COVID-19. Data came from immunoSEQ multiplex PCR; TCRdb stores just in-frame clones and leaves some out. This table holds approximately 110,000 clones, 75% to 90% found once. Material for sequencing was peripheral blood. The receptors stem from a woman older than 75 with COVID-19, enrolled during active disease.

This clone occurred a few times. The gene calls are TRBV10-3 and TRBJ2-6; no definite D call. Trimming pared 2 bases from V and 0 bases from J, leaving 8 bases between. Looked up from germline, CDR1 is ENHRY and CDR2 is SYGVKD. CDR3 length: 16 residues. The CDR3 here is CAISELRNSGANVLTF. CDR3 bases: TGTGCCATCAGTGAGCTCAGGAACTCTGGGGCCAACGTCCTGACTTTC.

V is TRBV25-1 and J is TRBJ1-4, with 8 nucleotides matching TRBD1. The CDR3 has 13 residues. The V segment lost 6 bases and the J segment 5 bases; nucleotides outside the gene matches: 2. Germline V gene sequence: CDR1 MGHDK, CDR2 SYGVNS. The CDR3 sequence is CASRDRVNEKLFF. In DNA, the CDR3 is TGTGCCAGCAGGGACAGGGTAAATGAAAAACTGTTTTTT.

J is TRBJ2-5 and V is TRBV14, with D perhaps TRBD1 (6 bases). Trimming cost V 0 bases and J 1 base, with 9 bases left between them. The germline gives CDR1 SGHDN, CDR2 FVKESK. The CDR3 totals 15 residues. The CDR3 DNA follows: TGTGCCAGCAGCCAAGATCTGGGGGCCCAAGAGACCCAGTACTTC. It translates to CASSQDLGAQETQYF. The full variable domain, in which reference TRBV14 and TRBJ2-5 provide the parts outside the CDR3, is EAGVTQFPSHSVIEKGQTVTLRCDPISGHDNLYWYRRVMGKEIKFLLHFVKESKQDESGMPNNRFLAERTGGTYSTLKVQPAELEDSGVYFCASSQDLGAQETQYFGPGTRLLVL.

This clone was picked up one time. The rearrangement joins TRBV7-2 to TRBJ2-7; TRBD1 is a possible D gene (5 bases). Germline V lookup: CDR1 SGHTA, CDR2 FQGNSA. The germline V and J ends were trimmed by 5 bases and 6 bases, with 14 bases remaining between them. This CDR3 has 13 residues. The CDR3 nucleotides read TGTGCCAGCAGCAAAGGCAGGGTCTTCGAGCAGTACTTC. Its protein product is CASSKGRVFEQYF.

The V and J genes are TRBV5-4 and TRBJ2-7, with 7 bases fitting TRBD1. CDR1 and CDR2 (germline): SGHNT, YYREEE (reference sequence). Trimming at V came to 3 bases and at J to 3 bases, leaving 0 bases not matched to a gene. The CDR3 loop spans 12 amino acids. As DNA, the CDR3 is TGTGCCAGCAGCTGGGACAGCTACGAGCAGTACTTC. As protein: CASSWDSYEQYF.

V gene TRBV19 combines with J gene TRBJ2-6; 11 bases fit TRBD1. Germline assignment: CDR1 LNHDA and CDR2 SQIVND (reference sequence). With V trimmed by 4 bases and J by 2 bases, 1 base remained unmatched. This CDR3 is built from 16 residues. The CDR3 spells CASSRGQGAGANVLTF. DNA of the CDR3: TGTGCCAGTAGTAGGGGACAGGGGGCTGGGGCCAACGTCCTGACTTTC.

J is TRBJ2-7 and V is TRBV7-2, with D perhaps TRBD1 (5 bases). CDR3 length: 12 residues. V was cut by 1 base and J by 8 bases, with 9 bases left in between. Germline CDR1 is SGHTA and CDR2 is FQGNSA. The CDR3 region is CASSLDVGQQYF. DNA for the CDR3: TGTGCCAGCAGCTTAGACGTGGGGCAGCAGTACTTC.

The chain has TRBV6-5 and TRBJ2-1; D gene ambiguous. This CDR3 region has 11 residues. The germline V gene encodes CDR1 MNHEY and CDR2 SVGAGI. V lost 6 bases to trimming and J lost 8 bases, with 8 bases between them. The CDR3 DNA reads TGTGCCAGCAGACGTACGGATGAGCAGTTCTTC. It yields the protein CASRRTDEQFF.

The V gene is TRBV7-2, the J gene TRBJ2-7; tentatively, D is TRBD1 (7 bases). Germline V gives CDR1 SGHTA, CDR2 FQGNSA. Trimming took off 5 bases at V and 2 bases at J, with 13 bases between the two ends. CDR3 length: 14 amino acids. The CDR3 coding sequence is TGTGCCAGCAGCCACCAGGGGGGTCCCTACGAGCAGTACTTC. It codes for CASSHQGGPYEQYF.

V usage is TRBV10-3 and J usage is TRBJ2-1; the D gene is possibly TRBD2 (7 bases). The V gene's germline CDR1 is ENHRY and CDR2 SYGVKD. The germline V and J ends were trimmed by 4 bases and 7 bases, with 20 bases remaining between them. CDR3 length equals 16 residues. This CDR3 reads CAISGGRGRAGNEQFF. CDR3 sequence (DNA): TGTGCCATCAGTGGGGGTAGGGGGAGGGCCGGGAATGAGCAGTTCTTC.

This clone has just one count. The chain has TRBV7-9 and TRBJ1-1, with 9 bases lining up with TRBD1. The J segment lost 7 bases and the V segment lost 5 bases, leaving 11 bases of the junction unmatched. The germline CDR1 and CDR2 sequences are SEHNR and FQNEAQ (reference sequence). The CDR3 is 15 residues long. The CDR3, as DNA: TGTGCCAGCAGCCACTACCCGACAGGGGGTGTTGAAGCTTTCTTT. Its translation: CASSHYPTGGVEAFF.

The table lists this clone with a count of one. The chain combines TRBV19 with TRBJ1-6, with 8 positions matching TRBD1. The CDR3 extends over 17 amino acids. The J segment lost 5 bases and the V segment lost 2 bases, leaving 8 bases of the junction unmatched. Germline V gene lookup returns CDR1 LNHDA and CDR2 SQIVND (reference sequence). CDR3 coding DNA: TGTGCCAGTAGTATAAGCGGACAGGGCACGAATAATTCACCCCTCCACTTT. Translated, it gives CASSISGQGTNNSPLHF.

V usage is TRBV6-6 and J usage is TRBJ2-7; no definite D call. Looked up from germline, CDR1 is MNHNY and CDR2 is SVGAGI (reference sequence). Trimming pared 5 bases from V and 3 bases from J, leaving 14 bases between. This CDR3 has 14 residues. The CDR3 coding sequence is TGTGCCAGCAGTCGATCTCGGGTTGGCTACGAGCAGTACTTC. It translates to CASSRSRVGYEQYF.

V gene TRBV19 combines with J gene TRBJ2-3; TRBD2 agrees at 11 bases. V trimming: 7 bases; J trimming: 5 bases; junction bases outside the gene matches: 14. Germline V gives CDR1 LNHDA, CDR2 SQIVND (reference sequence). The CDR3 consists of 17 residues. CDR3 DNA sequence: TGTGCCAGTACGTCTACTAGCGGGAGTTTGAGTGGAGATACGCAGTATTTT. This codes for CASTSTSGSLSGDTQYF.

The chain is built from TRBV4-3 and TRBJ2-3; D is perhaps TRBD2 (6 bases). CDR1 and CDR2 from the germline V gene are LGHNA and YSLEER. Deletions cut 0 bases from V and 2 bases from J, with 15 bases between. The CDR3 runs 17 residues. CDR3 loop: CASSQDATAGITDTQYF. CDR3 DNA sequence: TGCGCCAGCAGCCAAGACGCGACCGCGGGGATCACAGATACGCAGTATTTT.

This chain connects TRBV29-1 to TRBJ2-7; 11 bases are a match to TRBD1. Losses at the gene ends were 4 bases for V and 1 base for J; bases not matched to a gene: 6. This CDR3 comprises 15 residues. Germline lookup yields CDR1 SQVTM and CDR2 ANQGSEA. The CDR3 spells CSVGTGGYRSYEQYF. CDR3 sequence (DNA): TGCAGCGTTGGGACAGGGGGCTACCGATCCTACGAGCAGTACTTC.

V gene TRBV19 combines with J gene TRBJ1-6; maybe TRBD1 (5 bases). Between the trimmed V and J ends, which lost 4 bases and 8 bases, there was a span of 9 bases. This CDR3 has 13 amino acids. Germline V CDR1 and CDR2: LNHDA, SQIVND (reference sequence). The CDR3 reads CASSTRGDSPLHF. CDR3 coding DNA: TGTGCCAGTAGTACTCGGGGGGATTCACCCCTCCACTTT.

V usage is TRBV18 and J usage is TRBJ2-7, with D possibly TRBD2 on 6 matching bases. CDR3 length: 12 residues. Germline lookup yields CDR1 KGHSH and CDR2 LQKENI. The germline V and J ends were trimmed by 1 base and 7 bases, with 8 bases remaining between them. Here the CDR3 reads CASSPRAGEQYF. The CDR3 DNA reads as TGTGCCAGCTCACCACGGGCGGGAGAGCAGTACTTC.

The chain joins TRBV9 to TRBJ2-2, with D maybe TRBD2 (5 bases). Germline CDR1 SGDLS, CDR2 YYNGEE. The CDR3 has 13 amino acids. The V end lost 4 bases, the J end lost 5 bases, and 9 bases lay between the germline ends. The CDR3 nucleotides read TGTGCCAGCAGCACGGACTTGACCGGGGAGCTGTTTTTT. The encoded protein is CASSTDLTGELFF.

J is TRBJ1-6 and V is TRBV19; D unclear. CDR3 length: 13 amino acids. Per germline, CDR1 LNHDA and CDR2 SQIVND (reference sequence). Trimming cost V 4 bases and J 6 bases, with 7 bases left between them. In DNA form, the CDR3 reads TGTGCCAGTAGTAACAATATTAATTCACCCCTCCACTTT. Translating it yields CASSNNINSPLHF.

The V and J genes are TRBV4-3 and TRBJ1-6; D gene uncertain. Trimming removed 0 bases from V and 7 bases from J, with 16 bases in between. The CDR3 contains 17 residues. Germline V gives CDR1 LGHNA, CDR2 YSLEER. This CDR3 is CASSQDASSRRNSPLHF. DNA of the CDR3: TGCGCCAGCAGCCAAGATGCCAGCTCTAGAAGGAATTCACCCCTCCACTTT.

This clone was seen more than once but under ten times. V gene TRBV6-6 combines with J gene TRBJ1-2; 7 bases agree with TRBD1. Germline V gene sequence: CDR1 MNHNY, CDR2 SVGAGI (reference sequence). CDR3 size: 14 residues. After removal of 5 bases from V and 8 bases from J, the junction contained 11 bases not matched to a gene. CDR3 sequence: CASSLTGEGGGYTF. CDR3 in DNA: TGTGCCAGCAGTCTTACAGGGGAAGGAGGCGGCTACACCTTC.

The chain has TRBV4-2 and TRBJ2-3; D may be TRBD1 (5 bases). V lost 0 bases, J lost 6 bases, and 10 bases lay in between. The V gene's germline CDR1 is LGHNA and CDR2 YNFKEQ. The CDR3 loop spans 14 amino acids. This chain's CDR3 is CASSQERGIDTQYF. The CDR3 region has the DNA TGTGCCAGCAGCCAAGAAAGGGGAATCGATACGCAGTATTTT.

The rearrangement links TRBV28 to TRBJ1-2; D not resolved. V gave up 0 bases and J gave up 4 bases, with 9 bases separating them. This CDR3 comprises 14 residues. Germline V gene data show CDR1 as MDHEN and CDR2 as SYDVKM. The CDR3 DNA sequence: TGTGCCAGCAGTTTATGGGGCGCAATCTATGGCTACACCTTC. Residues: CASSLWGAIYGYTF.

With respect to this clone: A junction boundary mismatches the germline segment, possibly from a read error. The chain combines TRBV11-2 with TRBJ2-5; a possible D gene is TRBD2 (7 bases). This CDR3 spans 13 amino acids. Germline-derived CDR1 and CDR2 are SGHAT and FQNNGV. As DNA, the CDR3 is TGTGCCAGCAGCCCGGGGGGCGCTAGCAGGTCCGACTTC. It codes for CASSPGGASRSDF.